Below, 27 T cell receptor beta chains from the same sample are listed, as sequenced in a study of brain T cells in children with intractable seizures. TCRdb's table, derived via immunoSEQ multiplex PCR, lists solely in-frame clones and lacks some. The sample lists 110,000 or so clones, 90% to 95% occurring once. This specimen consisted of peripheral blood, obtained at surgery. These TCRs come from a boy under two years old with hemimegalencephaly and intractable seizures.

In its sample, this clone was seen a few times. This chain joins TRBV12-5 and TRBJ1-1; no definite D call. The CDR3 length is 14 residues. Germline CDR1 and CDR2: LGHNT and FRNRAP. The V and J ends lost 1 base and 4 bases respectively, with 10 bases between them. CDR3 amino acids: CASGLDRGGTEAFF. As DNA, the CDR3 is TGTGCTAGTGGTTTGGACCGTGGAGGCACTGAAGCTTTCTTT.

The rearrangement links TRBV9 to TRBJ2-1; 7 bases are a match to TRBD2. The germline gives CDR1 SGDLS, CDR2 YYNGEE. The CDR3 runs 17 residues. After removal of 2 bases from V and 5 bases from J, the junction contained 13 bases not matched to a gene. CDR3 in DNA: TGTGCCAGCAGCGTGTCTATGGCGGGAGCTTCAAACAATGAGCAGTTCTTC. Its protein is CASSVSMAGASNNEQFF.

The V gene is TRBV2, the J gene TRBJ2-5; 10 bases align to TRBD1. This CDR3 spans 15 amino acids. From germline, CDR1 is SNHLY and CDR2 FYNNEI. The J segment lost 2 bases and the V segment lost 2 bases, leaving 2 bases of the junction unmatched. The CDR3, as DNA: TGTGCCAGCAGTGAAAGGACAGGGGGTCAAGAGACCCAGTACTTC. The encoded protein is CASSERTGGQETQYF.

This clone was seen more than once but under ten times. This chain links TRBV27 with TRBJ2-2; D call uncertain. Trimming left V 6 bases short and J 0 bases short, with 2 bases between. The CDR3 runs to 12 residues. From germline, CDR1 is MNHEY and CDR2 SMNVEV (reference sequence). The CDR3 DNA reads TGTGCCAGCAGCACGAACACCGGGGAGCTGTTTTTT. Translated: CASSTNTGELFF.

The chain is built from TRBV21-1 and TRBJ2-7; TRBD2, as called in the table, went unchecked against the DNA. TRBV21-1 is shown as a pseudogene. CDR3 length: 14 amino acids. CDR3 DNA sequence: TGTGCCAGCAGCATTCTAGCGGGAGTCTACGAGCAGTACTTC. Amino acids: CASSILAGVYEQYF.

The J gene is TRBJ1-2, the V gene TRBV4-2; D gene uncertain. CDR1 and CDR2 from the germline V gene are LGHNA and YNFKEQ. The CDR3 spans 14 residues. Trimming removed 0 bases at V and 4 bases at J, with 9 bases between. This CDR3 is CASSQEFGSYGYTF. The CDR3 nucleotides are TGTGCCAGCAGCCAAGAGTTCGGCTCCTATGGCTACACCTTC.

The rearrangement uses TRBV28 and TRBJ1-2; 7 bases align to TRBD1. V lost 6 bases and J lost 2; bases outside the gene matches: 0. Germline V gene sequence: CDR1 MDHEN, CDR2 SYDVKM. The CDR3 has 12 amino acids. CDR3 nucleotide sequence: TGTGCCAGCAGGACAGGGAACTATGGCTACACCTTC. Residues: CASRTGNYGYTF.

The CDR3 spells CASSYWTSGRAETQYF. The CDR3 region has the DNA TGTGCCAGCAGTTACTGGACTAGCGGGAGGGCCGAGACCCAGTACTTC. The V and J genes are TRBV6-5 and TRBJ2-5, with TRBD2 matching 15 bases. The germline CDR1 and CDR2 sequences are MNHEY and SVGAGI. This CDR3 comprises 16 residues. V was clipped by 1 base and J by 5 bases; unmatched bases: 2.

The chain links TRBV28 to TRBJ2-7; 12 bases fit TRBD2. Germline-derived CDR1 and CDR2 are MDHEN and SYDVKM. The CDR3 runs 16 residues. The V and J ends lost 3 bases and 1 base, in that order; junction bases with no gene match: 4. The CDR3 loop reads CASSFRTSGTSYEQYF. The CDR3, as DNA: TGTGCCAGCAGTTTTCGGACTAGCGGGACTTCCTACGAGCAGTACTTC.

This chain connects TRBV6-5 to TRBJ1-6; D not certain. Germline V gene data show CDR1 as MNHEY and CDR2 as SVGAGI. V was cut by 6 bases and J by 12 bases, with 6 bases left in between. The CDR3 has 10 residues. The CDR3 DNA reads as TGTGCCAGCAGGTATATACCCCTCCACTTT. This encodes CASRYIPLHF.

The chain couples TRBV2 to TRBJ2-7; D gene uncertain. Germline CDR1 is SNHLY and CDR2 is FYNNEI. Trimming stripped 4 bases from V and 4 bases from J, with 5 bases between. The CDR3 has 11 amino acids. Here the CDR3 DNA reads TGTGCCAGCAGTGTGGAGTACGAGCAGTACTTC. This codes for CASSVEYEQYF.

DNA of the CDR3: TGTGCCAGCGGGCGTCATGCAGGGAGCTATGGCTACACCTTC. This gives the protein CASGRHAGSYGYTF. The chain recombines TRBV6-5 with TRBJ1-2; D perhaps matches TRBD1 (5 bases). V lost 8 bases and J 4 bases, leaving 17 bases between the germline ends. Per germline, CDR1 MNHEY and CDR2 SVGAGI. The CDR3 is made up of 14 amino acids.

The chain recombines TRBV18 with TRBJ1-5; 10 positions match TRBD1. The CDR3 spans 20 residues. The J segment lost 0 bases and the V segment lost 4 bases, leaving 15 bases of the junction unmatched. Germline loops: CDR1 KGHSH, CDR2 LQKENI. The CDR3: CASSHNEPGTGVYSNQPQHF. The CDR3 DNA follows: TGTGCCAGCTCACACAACGAACCCGGGACAGGGGTCTATAGCAATCAGCCCCAGCATTTT. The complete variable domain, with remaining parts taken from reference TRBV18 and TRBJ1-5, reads NAGVMQNPRHLVRRRGQEARLRCSPMKGHSHVYWYRQLPEEGLKFMVYLQKENIIDESGMPKERFSAEFPKEGPSILRIQQVVRGDSAAYFCASSHNEPGTGVYSNQPQHFGDGTRLSIL.

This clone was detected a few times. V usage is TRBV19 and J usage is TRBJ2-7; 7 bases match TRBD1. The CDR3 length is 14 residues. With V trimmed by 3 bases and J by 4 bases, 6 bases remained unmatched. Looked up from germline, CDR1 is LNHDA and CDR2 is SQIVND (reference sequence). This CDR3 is CASSMKGGWYEQYF. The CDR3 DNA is TGTGCCAGTAGTATGAAAGGGGGCTGGTACGAGCAGTACTTC.

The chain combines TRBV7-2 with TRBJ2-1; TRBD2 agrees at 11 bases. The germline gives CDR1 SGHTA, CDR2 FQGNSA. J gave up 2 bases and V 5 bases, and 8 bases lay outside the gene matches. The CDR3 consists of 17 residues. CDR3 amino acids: CASSPWTSGQAYNEQFF. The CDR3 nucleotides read TGTGCCAGCAGCCCCTGGACTAGCGGGCAGGCCTACAATGAGCAGTTCTTC.

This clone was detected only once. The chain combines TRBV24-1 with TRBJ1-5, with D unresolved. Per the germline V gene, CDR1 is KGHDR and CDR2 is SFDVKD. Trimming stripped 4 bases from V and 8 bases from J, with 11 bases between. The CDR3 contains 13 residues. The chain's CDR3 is CATSDRLGKPQHF. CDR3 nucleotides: TGTGCCACCAGTGACCGCCTCGGTAAGCCCCAGCATTTT.

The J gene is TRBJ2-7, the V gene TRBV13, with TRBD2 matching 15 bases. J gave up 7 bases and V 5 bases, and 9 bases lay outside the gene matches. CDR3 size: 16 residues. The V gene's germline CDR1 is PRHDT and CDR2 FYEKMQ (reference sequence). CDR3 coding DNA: TGTGCCAGCAGCCCTGGACTAGCGGGAGGGCCGTATGAGCAGTACTTC. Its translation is CASSPGLAGGPYEQYF.

CDR3 amino acids: CAISNRGSETQYF. Written as DNA, the CDR3 is TGTGCCATCAGCAACAGGGGTTCAGAGACCCAGTACTTC. The rearrangement joins TRBV10-3 to TRBJ2-5; TRBD1 matches at 7 bases. CDR1 is ENHRY, CDR2 SYGVKD, per germline. V lost 6 bases, J lost 4 bases, and 5 bases stayed unmatched. This CDR3 has 13 amino acids.

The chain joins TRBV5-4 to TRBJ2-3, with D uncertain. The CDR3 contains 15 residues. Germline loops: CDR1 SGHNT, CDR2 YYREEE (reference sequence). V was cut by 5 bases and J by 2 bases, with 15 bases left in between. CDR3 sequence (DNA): TGTGCCAGCAGTCAAAACAGACCGTCCACAGATACGCAGTATTTT. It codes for CASSQNRPSTDTQYF.

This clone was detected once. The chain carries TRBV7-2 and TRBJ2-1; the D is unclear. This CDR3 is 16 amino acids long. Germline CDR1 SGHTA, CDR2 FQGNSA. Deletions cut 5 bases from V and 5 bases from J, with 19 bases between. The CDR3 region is CASSRYGKRLHNEQFF. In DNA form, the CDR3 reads TGTGCCAGCAGCCGTTACGGAAAACGACTGCACAATGAGCAGTTCTTC.

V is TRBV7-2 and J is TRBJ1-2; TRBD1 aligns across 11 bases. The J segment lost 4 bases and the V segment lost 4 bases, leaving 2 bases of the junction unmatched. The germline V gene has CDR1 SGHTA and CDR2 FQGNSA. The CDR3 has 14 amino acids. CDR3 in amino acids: CASSSGQGAYGYTF. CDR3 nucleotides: TGTGCCAGCAGCTCAGGACAGGGGGCCTATGGCTACACCTTC.

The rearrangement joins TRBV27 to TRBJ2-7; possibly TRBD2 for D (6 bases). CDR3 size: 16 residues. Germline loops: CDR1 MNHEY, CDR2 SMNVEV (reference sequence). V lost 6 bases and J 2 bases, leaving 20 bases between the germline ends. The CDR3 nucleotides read TGTGCCAGCAGAGTCCCCGGGACTCCTAAAGCCTACGAGCAGTACTTC. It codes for CASRVPGTPKAYEQYF.

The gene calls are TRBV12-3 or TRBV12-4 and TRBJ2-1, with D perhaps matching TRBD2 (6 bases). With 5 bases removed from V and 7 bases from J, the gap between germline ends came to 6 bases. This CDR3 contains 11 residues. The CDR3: CASSSGNEQFF. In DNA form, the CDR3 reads TGTGCCAGCAGTAGCGGGAATGAGCAGTTCTTC.

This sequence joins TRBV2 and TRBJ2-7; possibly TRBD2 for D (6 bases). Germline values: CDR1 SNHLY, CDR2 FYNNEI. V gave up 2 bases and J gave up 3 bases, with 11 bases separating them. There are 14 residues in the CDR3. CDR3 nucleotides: TGTGCCAGCAGTGAACCCGGGACTCTCTACGAGCAGTACTTC. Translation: CASSEPGTLYEQYF.

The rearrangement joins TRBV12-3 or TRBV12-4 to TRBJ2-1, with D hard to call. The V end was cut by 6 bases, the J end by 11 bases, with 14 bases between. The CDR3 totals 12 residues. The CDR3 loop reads CASSHGPLQQFF. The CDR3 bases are TGTGCCAGCAGCCATGGACCCCTTCAGCAGTTCTTC.

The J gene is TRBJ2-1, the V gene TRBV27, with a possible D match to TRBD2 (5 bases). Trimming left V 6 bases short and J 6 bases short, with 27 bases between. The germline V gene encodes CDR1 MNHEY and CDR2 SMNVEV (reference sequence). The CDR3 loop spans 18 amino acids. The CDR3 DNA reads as TGTGCCAGCAGCCACGCCGTCGGGGTGAAGGCCATCCTCAATGAGCAGTTCTTC. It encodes CASSHAVGVKAILNEQFF.

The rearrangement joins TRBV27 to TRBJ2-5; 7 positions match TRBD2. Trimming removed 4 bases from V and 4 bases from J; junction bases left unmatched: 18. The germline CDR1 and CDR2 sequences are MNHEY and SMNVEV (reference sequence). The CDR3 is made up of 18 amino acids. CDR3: CASSSATSQRALVETQYF. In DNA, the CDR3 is TGTGCCAGCAGTTCCGCGACTAGCCAGAGGGCTCTAGTAGAGACCCAGTACTTC.